This T cell receptor (beta chain) originates from a study of spatial heterogeneity in lung cancer. TCRdb fed the 5' RACE reads into MiXCR, producing one record per CDR3 protein. The sample has around 24,000 distinct CDR3 sequences, around 13% seen once. CDR3 size: 11 residues. Germline lookup yields CDR1 SEHNR and CDR2 FQNEAQ (reference sequence). Trimming removed 5 bases at V and 14 bases at J, with 10 bases between. This clonotype showed up many times. The time point is: sample taken at primary tumor resection. Sequencing covered unsorted whole RNA taken from tumor, nontumor lung or frozen PBMC. The receptor was isolated from a female donor with early-stage non-small cell lung cancer. The rearrangement uses TRBV7-9 and TRBJ1-6, with D unclear. Sequencing was performed on PBMCs, taken at surgery. The CDR3 DNA sequence: TGTGCCAGCAGCACCGAATCCACCCTCCACTTT. Its translation: CASSTESTLHF.